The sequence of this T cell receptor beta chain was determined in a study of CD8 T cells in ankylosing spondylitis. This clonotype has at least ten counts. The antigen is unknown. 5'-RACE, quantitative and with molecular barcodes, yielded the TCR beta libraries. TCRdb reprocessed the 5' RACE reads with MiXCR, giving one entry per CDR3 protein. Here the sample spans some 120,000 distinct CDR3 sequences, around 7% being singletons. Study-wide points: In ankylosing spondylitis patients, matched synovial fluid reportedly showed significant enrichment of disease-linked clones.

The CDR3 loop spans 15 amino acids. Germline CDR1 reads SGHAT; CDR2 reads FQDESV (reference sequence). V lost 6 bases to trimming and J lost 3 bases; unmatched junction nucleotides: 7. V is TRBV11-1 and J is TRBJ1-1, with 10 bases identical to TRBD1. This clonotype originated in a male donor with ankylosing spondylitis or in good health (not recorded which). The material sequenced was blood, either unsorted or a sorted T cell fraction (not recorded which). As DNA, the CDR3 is TGTGCCAGCAGGCATACCGGGACAGGGGACACTGAAGCTTTCTTT. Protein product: CASRHTGTGDTEAFF.